One and the same sample provided the 9 T cell receptor beta chains below, sequenced in a study of T cell changes during pregnancy in multiple sclerosis. Generated by immunoSEQ multiplex PCR, the TCRdb table keeps only in-frame clones and is missing some. This sample has under 50,000 clones, with around 93% found just once. The source was CD8+ T cells from peripheral blood mononuclear cells, collected in the second trimester of pregnancy. All receptors derive from a female donor with multiple sclerosis, enrolled in a pregnancy study.

The rearrangement links TRBV5-4 to TRBJ1-2; TRBD1 is a possible D gene (5 bases). V was cut by 3 bases and J by 1 base, with 13 bases left in between. This CDR3 comprises 15 residues. From germline, CDR1 is SGHNT and CDR2 YYREEE (reference sequence). CDR3 sequence reads: CASSSSGDNNYGYTF. The CDR3 DNA is TGTGCCAGCAGCTCTTCGGGGGATAATAACTATGGCTACACCTTC.

Concerning this clone: One end of the junction is discordant with germline, which a read error may explain. The chain employs TRBV7-7 and TRBJ2-5, with D maybe TRBD2 (7 bases). The DNA end is a closer match to TRBJ2-7, so the J assignment may be wrong. CDR1 is SSHAT and CDR2 is FNYEAQ in the germline V gene (reference sequence). The CDR3 length is 13 residues. DNA for the CDR3: TGTGCTAGCAGCTACCGGGGGGCTTCCGAGCAGTACTTC. It translates to CASSYRGASEQYF.

CDR3 bases: TGTGCCAGCAGCACCTGGACTAGCGGGGGGGCCGGGGAGCTGTTTTTT. Amino acid sequence: CASSTWTSGGAGELFF. The chain is built from TRBV7-2 and TRBJ2-2, with 15 bases that match TRBD2. The CDR3 totals 16 residues. J was trimmed by 6 bases and V by 5 bases; bases with no gene match: 4. The germline gives CDR1 SGHTA, CDR2 FQGNSA. The full variable domain, in which reference TRBV7-2 and TRBJ2-2 provide the parts outside the CDR3, is GAGVSQSPSNKVTEKGKDVELRCDPISGHTALYWYRQSLGQGLEFLIYFQGNSAPDKSGLPSDRFSAERTGGSVSTLTIQRTQQEDSAVYLCASSTWTSGGAGELFFGEGSRLTVL.

This chain uses TRBV7-9 with TRBJ2-5; possible D gene TRBD2, 6 bases. The length of the CDR3 is 14 residues. Per the germline V gene, CDR1 is SEHNR and CDR2 is FQNEAQ (reference sequence). Trimming removed 1 base from V and 7 bases from J, with 13 bases in between. The CDR3 protein is CASSLGGEDGTQYF. CDR3 nucleotides: TGTGCCAGCAGCTTAGGAGGGGAGGATGGGACCCAGTACTTC.

In nucleotides, the CDR3 is TGTGCCAGCAGCTTGGGGGGAGAAGCCGGCTGCTCCTATAATTCACCCCTCCACTTT. Amino acids: CASSLGGEAGCSYNSPLHF. The V call is TRBV5-7, the J call TRBJ1-6, with D hard to call. TRBV5-7 is treated as an ORF (open reading frame) with a function not yet certain. The CDR3 sequence is 19 residues long. Between the trimmed V and J ends, which lost 0 bases and 0 bases, there was a span of 16 bases.

The V gene is TRBV9, the J gene TRBJ1-3; maybe TRBD1 (6 bases). Germline CDR1 SGDLS, CDR2 YYNGEE. V shed 1 base and J shed 4 bases, with 12 bases lying between them. The CDR3 has 15 amino acids. The chain's CDR3 is CASSVSSGVGNTIYF. CDR3 DNA: TGTGCCAGCAGCGTAAGCTCAGGGGTAGGAAACACCATATATTTT.

The chain carries TRBV2 and TRBJ1-1; TRBD1 is a possible D gene (5 bases). The V and J ends lost 7 bases and 5 bases respectively, with 11 bases between them. The CDR3 spans 12 residues. Germline CDR1 and CDR2: SNHLY and FYNNEI. The CDR3 DNA is TGTGCCAGCACCCAGGGTGGGACTGAAGCTTTCTTT. Translated, it gives CASTQGGTEAFF. Complete variable domain (other parts from reference TRBV2 and TRBJ1-1): EPEVTQTPSHQVTQMGQEVILRCVPISNHLYFYWYRQILGQKVEFLVSFYNNEISEKSEIFDDQFSVERPDGSNFTLKIRSTKLEDSAMYFCASTQGGTEAFFGQGTRLTVV.

This CDR3 is CATSPDTYEQYF. Here the CDR3 DNA reads TGTGCCACCAGCCCGGACACCTACGAGCAGTACTTC. This chain connects TRBV15 to TRBJ2-7, with D perhaps matching TRBD1 (5 bases). V was pared by 5 bases and J by 2 bases, with 7 bases between. Germline assignment: CDR1 LNHNV and CDR2 YYDKDF (reference sequence). This CDR3 has 12 residues.

This clone was seen just once. This chain connects TRBV4-1 to TRBJ2-2; D uncertain. Germline CDR1 reads MGHRA; CDR2 reads YSYEKL. V dropped 3 bases and J dropped 3 bases, with 11 bases sitting between them. The CDR3 is 15 residues long. The CDR3 coding sequence is TGCGCCAGCAGCCACGACACCATGGACACCGGGGAGCTGTTTTTT. Translation: CASSHDTMDTGELFF.